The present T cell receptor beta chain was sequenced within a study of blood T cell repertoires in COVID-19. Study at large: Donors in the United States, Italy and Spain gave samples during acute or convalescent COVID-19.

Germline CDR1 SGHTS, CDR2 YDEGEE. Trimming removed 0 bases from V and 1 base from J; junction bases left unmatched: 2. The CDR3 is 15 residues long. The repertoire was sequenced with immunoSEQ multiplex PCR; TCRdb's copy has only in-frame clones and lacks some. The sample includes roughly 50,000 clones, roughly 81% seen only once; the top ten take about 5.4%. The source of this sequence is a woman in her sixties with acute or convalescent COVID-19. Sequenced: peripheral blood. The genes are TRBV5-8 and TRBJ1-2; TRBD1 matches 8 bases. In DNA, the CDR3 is TGTGCCAGCAGCTTGGCGGGACAGGATAACTATGGCTACACCTTC. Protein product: CASSLAGQDNYGYTF.